The 22 T cell receptor beta chains given below trace back to one sample, sequenced in a study of a mutant IDH1 vaccine in newly diagnosed glioma. This sample's time point: week 5, during vaccination. Vaccination comprised doses that each held 300 ug of mutant IDH1 20-mer peptide, plus topical imiquimod. These receptors are not linked to any known antigen. Here immunoSEQ multiplex PCR was the method, and the copy in TCRdb shows in-frame clones only, minus some. The sample includes some 51,000 clones, approximately 78% of them seen just once. The sequencing used PBMCs, collected from a glioma patient whose treatment included an IDH1 peptide vaccine. The receptors originated from a man aged 50 or older with glioma.

About this clone itself: A junction end diverges from the germline sequence, so it may reflect a read error. V and J are TRBV2 and TRBJ1-5; D uncertain. This CDR3 has 12 residues. Germline V gives CDR1 SNHLY, CDR2 FYNNEI. The CDR3 DNA sequence: TGTGCCAGCGGTGACTCCCTTGGGCCCCAGCATTTT. As protein: CASGDSLGPQHF.

This clone was recorded at least ten times. This chain uses TRBV7-9 with TRBJ1-6; no clear D gene. The CDR3 covers 16 residues. The V gene lost 0 bases and the J gene lost 7 bases, with 13 bases spanning the gap. The germline CDR1 and CDR2 sequences are SEHNR and FQNEAQ (reference sequence). The CDR3 here is CASSLARTDENSPLHF. CDR3 nucleotides: TGTGCCAGCAGCTTAGCGCGAACAGATGAAAATTCACCCCTCCACTTT.

The CDR3 DNA sequence: TGCGCCAGCAGCTTGGCGGCGGGGGGGACCACAGATACGCAGTATTTT. It encodes CASSLAAGGTTDTQYF. The chain joins TRBV5-1 to TRBJ2-3; TRBD2 agrees at 9 bases. This CDR3 has 16 residues. Germline CDR1 reads SGHRS; CDR2 reads YFSETQ. V was clipped by 0 bases and J by 2 bases; unmatched bases: 4.

The CDR3 here is CASSVEGAPGGSDTEAFF. The DNA for the CDR3 is TGTGCCAGCAGCGTAGAAGGGGCCCCCGGAGGGTCGGACACTGAAGCTTTCTTT. The chain carries TRBV9 and TRBJ1-1, with D possibly TRBD1 on 5 matching bases. CDR3 size: 18 residues. V lost 0 bases and J lost 3, with 21 bases in between. Germline lookup yields CDR1 SGDLS and CDR2 YYNGEE.

The chain has TRBV6-1 and TRBJ1-6; D uncertain. Looked up from germline, CDR1 is MNHNS and CDR2 is SASEGT. The CDR3 loop spans 13 amino acids. Trimming pared 11 bases from V and 4 bases from J, leaving 12 bases between. DNA for the CDR3: TGTGCCGCGGGGTCCTTTTATAATTCACCCCTCCACTTT. It encodes CAAGSFYNSPLHF.

This clone has just one count. This rearrangement joins TRBV2 to TRBJ1-2; TRBD1 might be the D (6 bases). This CDR3 region has 16 residues. V dropped 2 bases and J dropped 4 bases, with 17 bases sitting between them. Germline V lookup: CDR1 SNHLY, CDR2 FYNNEI. The CDR3 bases are TGTGCCAGCAGTGAATTGGGGGCAGGGGAGGGCTATGGCTACACCTTC. It translates to CASSELGAGEGYGYTF.

V usage is TRBV7-9 and J usage is TRBJ1-2; the match to TRBD1 covers 7 bases. CDR3 length: 16 amino acids. V shed 10 bases and J 1 base; nucleotides not matched to a gene: 15. CDR1 and CDR2 (germline): SEHNR, FQNEAQ (reference sequence). CDR3 nucleotides: TGTGCCACTCGGGGGGACAGAGAGAAGATTAACTATGGCTACACCTTC. It yields the protein CATRGDREKINYGYTF.

This clone occurred once. The chain recombines TRBV19 with TRBJ1-1, with TRBD1 identical over 8 bases. Looked up from germline, CDR1 is LNHDA and CDR2 is SQIVND (reference sequence). There are 16 residues in the CDR3. V shed 4 bases and J 1 base; nucleotides not matched to a gene: 8. CDR3 DNA sequence: TGTGCCAGTAGTAAATCCACCGGGACAGGGAACACTGAAGCTTTCTTT. Protein sequence: CASSKSTGTGNTEAFF.

The CDR3 DNA is TGTGCCTGGAGTCCCGGGAGTTACGAGCAGTACTTC. Encoded protein: CAWSPGSYEQYF. This chain links TRBV30 with TRBJ2-7, with D possibly being TRBD2 (6 bases). The length of the CDR3 is 12 residues. CDR1 is GTSNPN, CDR2 SVGIG, per germline (reference sequence). V shed 2 bases and J shed 4 bases, with 9 bases lying between them.

This clone was detected only once. The chain carries TRBV7-2 and TRBJ2-7; no clear D gene. The germline CDR1 and CDR2 sequences are SGHTA and FQGNSA. The CDR3 covers 13 residues. V was clipped by 2 bases and J by 5 bases, with 10 bases between them. The DNA of the CDR3 is TGTGCCAGCAGCTTACAAGGTACCGACGAGCAGTACTTC. Translating it yields CASSLQGTDEQYF.

This chain links TRBV13 with TRBJ2-1; 8 bases line up with TRBD2. The CDR3 is 15 amino acids. V shed 5 bases and J 5 bases; nucleotides not matched to a gene: 8. The germline V gene encodes CDR1 PRHDT and CDR2 FYEKMQ (reference sequence). CDR3 bases: TGTGCCAGCAGCCTCCGGGGGGGGGTCAACAATGAGCAGTTCTTC. Translating gives CASSLRGGVNNEQFF.

V gene TRBV7-8 combines with J gene TRBJ1-3; D gene ambiguous. This CDR3 contains 17 residues. Per the germline V gene, CDR1 is SGHVS and CDR2 is FQNEAQ. V was trimmed by 0 bases and J by 4 bases, leaving 16 bases between them. The CDR3 sequence: CASSLASGPFTGNTIYF. DNA of the CDR3: TGTGCCAGCAGCTTAGCGTCCGGGCCATTTACAGGAAACACCATATATTTT.

The chain employs TRBV19 and TRBJ2-3; D could derive from TRBD1 or TRBD2 (5 bases each). V was trimmed by 5 bases and J by 0 bases, leaving 21 bases between them. CDR1 is LNHDA, CDR2 SQIVND, per germline (reference sequence). This CDR3 region has 18 residues. The CDR3, as DNA: TGTGCCAGTAGTGGAGGTGGGCAGGGCCATCCTAGCACAGATACGCAGTATTTT. Its translation: CASSGGGQGHPSTDTQYF.

This rearrangement joins TRBV15 to TRBJ2-2; 9 positions agree with TRBD1. The CDR3 spans 15 residues. Per germline, CDR1 LNHNV and CDR2 YYDKDF (reference sequence). The trim removed 3 bases at V and 8 bases at J, leaving 7 bases unmatched. The CDR3 DNA sequence: TGTGCCACCAGCAGCCGGACAGGGGTTGCGGGGGAGCTGTTTTTT. Protein: CATSSRTGVAGELFF. The whole variable domain, remainder taken from reference TRBV15 and TRBJ2-2, is DAMVIQNPRYQVTQFGKPVTLSCSQTLNHNVMYWYQQKSSQAPKLLFHYYDKDFNNEADTPDNFQSRRPNTSFCFLDIRSPGLGDTAMYLCATSSRTGVAGELFFGEGSRLTVL.

Notes on this clone: Because the CDR3's place on the DNA is in doubt, the DNA is left out and the CDR3 is given as listed by TCRdb. The rearrangement uses TRBV30 and TRBJ1-5; TRBD1, as called in the table, went unchecked against the DNA. From germline, CDR1 is GTSNPN and CDR2 SVGIG (reference sequence). The CDR3 length is 17 residues, termini included. This chain's CDR3 is CAWSVGQGAISPSRPLF.

V is TRBV10-3 and J is TRBJ1-5; TRBD1 might be the D (6 bases). The CDR3 contains 14 residues. The germline V gene has CDR1 ENHRY and CDR2 SYGVKD. Trimming stripped 9 bases from V and 0 bases from J, with 12 bases between. The CDR3 is CAIQGTGSNQPQHF. The CDR3 bases are TGTGCCATACAGGGTACGGGTAGCAATCAGCCCCAGCATTTT.

This rearrangement joins TRBV11-2 to TRBJ2-5; D not resolved. The length of the CDR3 is 11 residues. V gave up 2 bases and J gave up 2 bases, with 0 bases separating them. The germline gives CDR1 SGHAT, CDR2 FQNNGV. DNA for the CDR3: TGTGCCAGCAGCTTACAAGAGACCCAGTACTTC. It encodes CASSLQETQYF. Based on the CDR3 plus reference TRBV11-2 and TRBJ2-5, the full variable domain is EAGVAQSPRYKIIEKRQSVAFWCNPISGHATLYWYQQILGQGPKLLIQFQNNGVVDDSQLPKDRFSAERLKGVDSTLKIQPAKLEDSAVYLCASSLQETQYFGPGTRLLVL.

V gene TRBV7-2 combines with J gene TRBJ2-5; D remains ambiguous. CDR1 is SGHTA, CDR2 FQGNSA, per germline. The length of the CDR3 is 14 residues. The V end was cut by 2 bases, the J end by 4 bases, with 11 bases between. Written as DNA, the CDR3 is TGTGCCAGCAGCTTATCAGCATCGACAGAGACCCAGTACTTC. Its protein is CASSLSASTETQYF. Full variable domain (remainder filled in from reference TRBV7-2 and TRBJ2-5): GAGVSQSPSNKVTEKGKDVELRCDPISGHTALYWYRQSLGQGLEFLIYFQGNSAPDKSGLPSDRFSAERTGGSVSTLTIQRTQQEDSAVYLCASSLSASTETQYFGPGTRLLVL.

This clone was seen a few times. The rearrangement joins TRBV7-3 to TRBJ2-2, with 10 bases aligning to TRBD2. Germline values: CDR1 SGHTA, CDR2 FQGTGA. The ends lost 5 bases at V and 5 bases at J; junction bases unmatched: 2. The CDR3 contains 14 residues. The CDR3 bases are TGTGCCAGCAGCATTAGCGGGAGGACCGGGGAGCTGTTTTTT. Its protein is CASSISGRTGELFF. Based on the CDR3 plus reference TRBV7-3 and TRBJ2-2, the full variable domain is GAGVSQTPSNKVTEKGKYVELRCDPISGHTALYWYRQSLGQGPEFLIYFQGTGAADDSGLPNDRFFAVRPEGSVSTLKIQRTERGDSAVYLCASSISGRTGELFFGEGSRLTVL.

The rearrangement links TRBV2 to TRBJ2-5; tentatively, D is TRBD2 (7 bases). The J call may be mistaken, given a closer DNA end match to TRBJ2-7. The length of the CDR3 is 15 residues. CDR1 and CDR2 from the germline V gene are SNHLY and FYNNEI. CDR3 residues: CASSEGGGGYYEQYF. CDR3 DNA: TGTGCCAGCAGTGAAGGAGGGGGGGGGTACTACGAGCAGTACTTC.

The chain recombines TRBV7-2 with TRBJ1-1; D gene ambiguous. This CDR3 region has 12 residues. The germline V and J ends were trimmed by 3 bases and 3 bases, with 5 bases remaining between them. The V gene's germline CDR1 is SGHTA and CDR2 FQGNSA. CDR3 amino acids: CASSFSDTEAFF. The CDR3 region has the DNA TGTGCCAGCAGCTTCTCGGACACTGAAGCTTTCTTT.

Only a few counts were recorded for this clone. V and J are TRBV4-2 and TRBJ2-3; D is possibly TRBD1 or TRBD2 (5 bases each). The CDR3 extends over 16 amino acids. With 1 base removed from V and 5 bases from J, the gap between germline ends came to 16 bases. Germline-derived CDR1 and CDR2 are LGHNA and YNFKEQ. CDR3 nucleotide sequence: TGTGCCAGCAGCCAAGGATTTGGGACCCCCGGAGATACGCAGTATTTT. Its translation: CASSQGFGTPGDTQYF.